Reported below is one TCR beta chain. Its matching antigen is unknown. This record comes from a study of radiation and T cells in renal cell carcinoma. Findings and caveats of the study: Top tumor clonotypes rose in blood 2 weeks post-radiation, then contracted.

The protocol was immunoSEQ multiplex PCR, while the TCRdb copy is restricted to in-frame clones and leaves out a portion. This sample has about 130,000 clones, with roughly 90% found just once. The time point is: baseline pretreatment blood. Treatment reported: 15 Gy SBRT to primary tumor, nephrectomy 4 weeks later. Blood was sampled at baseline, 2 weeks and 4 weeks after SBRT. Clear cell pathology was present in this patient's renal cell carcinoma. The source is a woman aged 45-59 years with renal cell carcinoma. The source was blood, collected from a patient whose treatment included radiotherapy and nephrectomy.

CDR3 DNA: TGTGCCAGCACGGACAGGGGCCACGAGCAGTACTTC. Encoded protein: CASTDRGHEQYF. V and J are TRBV6-5 and TRBJ2-7; TRBD1 matches 9 bases. The CDR3 consists of 12 residues. In germline, CDR1 is MNHEY, CDR2 SVGAGI. V was pared by 7 bases and J by 5 bases, with 3 bases of the junction left unmatched.